The sequence of this T cell receptor beta chain was determined in a study of human T cells and chemical hapten exposure. The study, taken as a whole, reports: Sensitizing to DPC left TCRs with a frequency above 1 in 1000 unaltered. Controls formed significantly fewer large CDR3 similarity clusters than expanded TCRs did.

For this clonotype: Its antigen is currently unknown.

The V gene's germline CDR1 is MDHEN and CDR2 SYDVKM. V shed 4 bases and J shed 5 bases, with 6 bases lying between them. This CDR3 is 11 amino acids long. Unique molecular identifiers were attached to individual cDNA molecules during library preparation. Original data processing: Between roughly 20,000 and 700,000 TCRs appeared in each sample, and the median stood at about 93,000. MiXCR, applied by TCRdb to the RACE reads, yields one record per CDR3 protein. TCRdb's processing, not the authors', yielded these V and J calls. This table has about 120,000 distinct CDR3 sequences, roughly an eighth appearing once. Sample time point: patch test 1, 2 weeks after DPC sensitization. Specified treatment: therapeutic diphenylcyclopropenone sensitization with weekly scalp DPC.

Here the sequenced sample was whole blood, taken in connection with sensitization to the hapten diphenylcyclopropenone (DPC). The clonotype originates from a man younger than 35 with alopecia areata. Some clones in this sample may be carry-over from other donors' samples. V usage is TRBV28 and J usage is TRBJ2-7; D unresolved. The CDR3 reads CASSYLNEQYF. CDR3 DNA: TGTGCCAGCAGTTATTTGAACGAGCAGTACTTC.